This is a list of T cell receptor beta chains from one sample in a study of cytomegalovirus exposure and HLA in healthy donors. Clones were read by immunoSEQ multiplex PCR, and TCRdb kept only the in-frame ones, dropping some. The data hold under 200,000 clones, with approximately 82% observed a single time. The source material was PBMCs. The receptors were gathered from a young woman in good health and CMV-seronegative. The CDR3 runs from the conserved cysteine through the conserved F or W. The order of the fields is V gene, J gene, CDR3 protein.

TRBV9	TRBJ2-5	CASSAGRLQETQYF
TRBV10-1	TRBJ2-3	CASSPGGTDTQYF
TRBV5-1	TRBJ2-3	CASSRDTGGGSDTQYF
TRBV5-1	TRBJ1-5	CASSLGGQFNQPQHF
TRBV4-2	TRBJ2-3	CASSQDLAGGADTQYF
TRBV5-1	TRBJ1-5	CASSLRGRGDGQPQHF
TRBV23-1	TRBJ2-7	CASSHKDRASSYEQYF
TRBV14	TRBJ1-1	CASGSSTNTEAFF
TRBV28	TRBJ1-3	CASSSPSGSGNTIYF
TRBV27	TRBJ2-2	CASSFLGQGAGELFF
TRBV7-2	TRBJ2-3	CASSLVPGTSGITDTQYF
TRBV7-2	TRBJ1-2	CASSRHGANYGYTF
TRBV11-2	TRBJ2-2	CASSVPGESGELFF